The clone carrying this T cell receptor beta chain was seen many times. The read finishes 3 residues shy of the CDR3 end, and the germline J gene is used to complete it. This specimen belongs to a study of T cell clonality in common variable immunodeficiency. Patients and controls were mostly of Caucasian heritage. Donors gave roughly 4.5 to 8.5 ml heparinized peripheral whole blood. Only in-frame clones appear in the TCRdb table, and some are missing; sequencing was by immunoSEQ multiplex PCR. The sample holds 40,000 to 45,000 clones, and no clone turns up only once. The V segment lost 5 bases and the J segment 3 bases; nucleotides outside the gene matches: 8. Germline loops: CDR1 SGHTA, CDR2 FQGTGA. This CDR3 is 15 amino acids long.

This receptor was identified in a person between 18 and 70 years old in good health. The sequenced sample was peripheral blood mononuclear cells. The chain employs TRBV7-3 and TRBJ2-5; 8 bases match TRBD2. CDR3 DNA, as far as it was read: TGTGCCAGCAGCCCCCATGGGCGGGAGGAAGAGACC. Encoded protein: CASSPHGREEET. The CDR3 reads in full as CASSPHGREEETQYF.